The subject of this entry is one T cell receptor (beta chain). The data stem from a study of blood T cell repertoires in COVID-19. For the study at large: Material from acute and convalescent COVID-19 was sourced from the United States, Italy and Spain. Nucleic acid was either cDNA or gDNA, and it came from T cells, B-cell-depleted T cells, or PBMCs.

Trimming stripped 4 bases from V and 5 bases from J, with 17 bases between. The CDR3 runs to 15 residues. The germline V gene encodes CDR1 LNHDA and CDR2 SQIVND (reference sequence). Assay used: immunoSEQ multiplex PCR; TCRdb lists only in-frame clones, some missing. In the table there are some 120,000 clones, approximately 68% of which are singletons. The sequencing input was peripheral blood. The receptor's source is a woman in her seventies with acute or convalescent COVID-19. The V and J genes are TRBV19 and TRBJ1-1, with a weak D call TRBD1 (5 bases). The CDR3 DNA reads as TGTGCCAGTAGTACCCCCTCTACGGGGGGAACTGAAGCTTTCTTT. This sequence encodes CASSTPSTGGTEAFF.